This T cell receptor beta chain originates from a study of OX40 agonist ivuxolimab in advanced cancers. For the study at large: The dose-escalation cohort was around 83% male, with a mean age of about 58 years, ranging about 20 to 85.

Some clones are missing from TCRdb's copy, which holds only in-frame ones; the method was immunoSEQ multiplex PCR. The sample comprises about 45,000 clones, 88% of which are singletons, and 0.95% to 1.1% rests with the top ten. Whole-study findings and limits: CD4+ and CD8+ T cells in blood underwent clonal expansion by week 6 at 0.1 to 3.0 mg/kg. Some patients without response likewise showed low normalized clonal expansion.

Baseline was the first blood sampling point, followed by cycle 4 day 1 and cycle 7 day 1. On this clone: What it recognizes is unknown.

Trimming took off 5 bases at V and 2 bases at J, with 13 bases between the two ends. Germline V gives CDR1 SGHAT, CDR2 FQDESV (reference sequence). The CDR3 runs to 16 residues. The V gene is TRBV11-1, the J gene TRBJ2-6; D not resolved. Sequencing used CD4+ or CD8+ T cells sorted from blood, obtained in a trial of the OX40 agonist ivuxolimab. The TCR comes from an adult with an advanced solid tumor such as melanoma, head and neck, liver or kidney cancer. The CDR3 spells CASSPRGRAGANVLTF. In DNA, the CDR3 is TGTGCCAGCAGCCCCAGAGGACGGGCTGGGGCCAACGTCCTGACTTTC.